This T cell receptor (beta chain) was sequenced for a study of T cell repertoires in cytomegalovirus infection. Whole-study findings and limits: Dominating the ex vivo response were HLA-C-restricted CMV-specific TCR beta clonotypes.

In germline, CDR1 is MNHEY, CDR2 SVGEGT. The V gene lost 7 bases and the J gene lost 5 bases, with 20 bases spanning the gap. The CDR3 spans 15 residues. TCRdb redid the calling of the reads with MiXCR, one entry per CDR3 protein. The data contain under 200,000 distinct CDR3 sequences, approximately 17% of them singletons. With regard to this clonotype: Its antigen is unidentified.

This chain joins TRBV6-2 or TRBV6-3 and TRBJ2-5, with unresolved D. The TCR originated in a human donor in good health (CMV status not recorded). Some clones in this sample may be carry-over from other donors' samples. Sequencing was done on a sample of CD8+ T cells from PBMCs. CDR3 sequence: CASTERPDPWETQYF. For the CDR3, the DNA is TGTGCCAGCACCGAGAGACCGGACCCTTGGGAGACCCAGTACTTC.